This TCR beta chain was sequenced in a study of radiotherapy plus CTLA-4 blockade in lung cancer (dated by TCRdb to the late 2010s). For context, the study as a whole: Among the enrolled patients, about 20% had an objective response, and around 31% reached disease control. General findings and caveats noted by the study authors: Early dynamic changes in blood T cell clones, together with increased serum interferon-beta after radiation, were reported as the strongest predictors of response. TCR clones derived from tumors expanded in peripheral blood after treatment with radiotherapy and ipilimumab.

Library prep was done by the immunoSEQ multiplex PCR assay. In TCRdb, the immuneACCESS table is reduced to in-frame sequences with V and J assigned. These tables do not hold every clone; where another copy was compared, an unresolved V gene accounts for under half, and the others remain unexplained. For this sample the table gives fewer than 95,000 clones, of which about 80% were detected only once. The ten largest account for around 0.8% of the sample. The study evaluated CTLA-4 blockade (ipilimumab) given together with focal radiation therapy in patients who had chemo-refractory metastatic non-small-cell lung cancer. Of note for this clone: This clone's antigen is unknown. No base quality information exists; no much larger clone differs at one position.

The sequencing here drew on peripheral blood, taken from a patient treated with radiotherapy plus ipilimumab. The TCR originated in a human donor with non-small cell lung cancer who had stable disease on radiotherapy plus ipilimumab.

CDR3 sequence: CASSLSARGTSGARTDTQYF. The DNA reads TGTGCCAGCAGTTTAAGCGCCAGGGGGACTAGCGGGGCTAGAACAGATACGCAGTATTTT. The chain joins TRBV27 to TRBJ2-3, with 13 bases in between that match TRBD2. Based on the germline V gene (reference sequence), the CDR1 and CDR2 sequences are MNHEY and SMNVEV. From its cysteine to its phenylalanine, the CDR3 spans 20 amino acids. Of the read, only the CDR3 DNA is kept; its 60 bases are in frame from base 1. V trim: 2 bases; J trim: 3 bases; unmatched bases: 14.